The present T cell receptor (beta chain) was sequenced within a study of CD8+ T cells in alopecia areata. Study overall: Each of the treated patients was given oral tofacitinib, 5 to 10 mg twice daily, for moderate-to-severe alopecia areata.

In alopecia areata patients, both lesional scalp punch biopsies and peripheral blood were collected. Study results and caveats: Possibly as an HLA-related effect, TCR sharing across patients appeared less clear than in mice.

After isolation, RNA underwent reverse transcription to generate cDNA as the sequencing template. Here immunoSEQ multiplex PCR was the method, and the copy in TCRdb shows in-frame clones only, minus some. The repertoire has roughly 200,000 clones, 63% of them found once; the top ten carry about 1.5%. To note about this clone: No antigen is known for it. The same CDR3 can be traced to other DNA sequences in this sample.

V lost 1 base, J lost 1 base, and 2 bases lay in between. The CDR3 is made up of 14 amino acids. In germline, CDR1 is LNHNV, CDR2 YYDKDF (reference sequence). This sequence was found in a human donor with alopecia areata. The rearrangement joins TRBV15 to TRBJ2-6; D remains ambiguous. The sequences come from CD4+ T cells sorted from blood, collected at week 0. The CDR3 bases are TGTGCCACCAGCAGAGGGTCTGGGGCCAACGTCCTGACTTTC. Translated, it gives CATSRGSGANVLTF.